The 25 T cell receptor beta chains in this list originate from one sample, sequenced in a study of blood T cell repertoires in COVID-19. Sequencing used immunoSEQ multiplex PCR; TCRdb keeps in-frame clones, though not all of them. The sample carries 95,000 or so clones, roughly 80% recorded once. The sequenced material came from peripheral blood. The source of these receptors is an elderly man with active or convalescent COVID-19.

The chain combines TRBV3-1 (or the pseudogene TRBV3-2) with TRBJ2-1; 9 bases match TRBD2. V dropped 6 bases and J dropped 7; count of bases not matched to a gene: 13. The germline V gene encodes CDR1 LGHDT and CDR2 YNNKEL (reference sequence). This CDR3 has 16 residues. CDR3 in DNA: TGTGCCAGCAGAGTAGCGGGGGACTTTTCTAGGAATGAGCAGTTCTTC. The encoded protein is CASRVAGDFSRNEQFF.

The CDR3 DNA is TGTGCCAGCAGCACCGGGACAAGCGGAAACACCATATATTTT. It specifies CASSTGTSGNTIYF. V and J are TRBV7-9 and TRBJ1-3, with D perhaps matching TRBD1 (6 bases). Germline V gene sequence: CDR1 SEHNR, CDR2 FQNEAQ (reference sequence). V gave up 5 bases and J gave up 4 bases, with 12 bases separating them. The CDR3 consists of 14 residues. The whole variable domain, remainder taken from reference TRBV7-9 and TRBJ1-3, is DTGVSQNPRHKITKRGQNVTFRCDPISEHNRLYWYRQTLGQGPEFLTYFQNEAQLEKSRLLSDRFSAERPKGSFSTLEIQRTEQGDSAMYLCASSTGTSGNTIYFGEGSWLTVV.

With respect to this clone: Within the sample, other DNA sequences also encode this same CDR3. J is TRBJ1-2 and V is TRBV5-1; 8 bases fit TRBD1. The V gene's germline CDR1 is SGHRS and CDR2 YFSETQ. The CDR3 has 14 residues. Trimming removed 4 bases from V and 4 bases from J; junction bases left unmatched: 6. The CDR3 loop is CASSLGQGGYGYTF. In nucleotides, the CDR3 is TGCGCCAGCAGCCTAGGACAGGGAGGCTATGGCTACACCTTC.

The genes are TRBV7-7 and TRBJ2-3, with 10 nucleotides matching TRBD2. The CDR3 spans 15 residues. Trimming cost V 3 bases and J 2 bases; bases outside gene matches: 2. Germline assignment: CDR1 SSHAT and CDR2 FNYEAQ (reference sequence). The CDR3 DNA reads TGTGCCAGCAGCTTTAGCGGGGGGTCCACAGATACGCAGTATTTT. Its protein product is CASSFSGGSTDTQYF.

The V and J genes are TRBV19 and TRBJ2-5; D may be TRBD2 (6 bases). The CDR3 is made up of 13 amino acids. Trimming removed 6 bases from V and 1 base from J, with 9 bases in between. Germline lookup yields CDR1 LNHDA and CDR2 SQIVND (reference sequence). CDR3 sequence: CASSGGLQETQYF. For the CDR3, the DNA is TGTGCCAGTAGCGGGGGACTCCAAGAGACCCAGTACTTC.

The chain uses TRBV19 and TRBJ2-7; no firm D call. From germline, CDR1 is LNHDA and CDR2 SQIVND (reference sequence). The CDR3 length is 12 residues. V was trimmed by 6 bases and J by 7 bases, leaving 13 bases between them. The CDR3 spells CASSVAAGEQYF. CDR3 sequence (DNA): TGTGCCAGTAGCGTAGCAGCTGGGGAGCAGTACTTC.

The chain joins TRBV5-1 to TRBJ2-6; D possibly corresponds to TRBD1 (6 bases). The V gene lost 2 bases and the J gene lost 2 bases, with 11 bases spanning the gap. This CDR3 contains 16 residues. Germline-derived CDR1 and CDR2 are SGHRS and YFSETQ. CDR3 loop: CASSFRRQAGANVLTF. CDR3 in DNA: TGCGCCAGCAGCTTCCGCCGACAGGCTGGGGCCAACGTCCTGACTTTC.

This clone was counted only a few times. The CDR3 coding sequence is TGTGCCAGCAGTGAAGCCCGGACAGGGATCTATGGCTACACCTTC. It is translated as CASSEARTGIYGYTF. The chain employs TRBV2 and TRBJ1-2, with 8 bases identical to TRBD1. With 0 bases clipped from V and 4 bases from J, the junction kept 4 bases outside the gene matches. This CDR3 region has 15 residues. Germline CDR1 is SNHLY and CDR2 is FYNNEI.

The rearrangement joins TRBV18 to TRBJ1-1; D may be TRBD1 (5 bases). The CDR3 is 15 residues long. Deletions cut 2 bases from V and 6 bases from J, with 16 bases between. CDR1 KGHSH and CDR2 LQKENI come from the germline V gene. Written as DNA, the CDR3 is TGTGCCAGCTCACCAGGGCCAGGGAGGAAGTCTGAAGCTTTCTTT. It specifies CASSPGPGRKSEAFF.

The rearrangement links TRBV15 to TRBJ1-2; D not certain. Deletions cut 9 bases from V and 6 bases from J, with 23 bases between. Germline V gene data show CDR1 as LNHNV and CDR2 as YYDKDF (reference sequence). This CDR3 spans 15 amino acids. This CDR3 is CATQPGDQILNGYTF. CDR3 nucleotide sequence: TGTGCCACACAACCGGGAGATCAAATACTGAATGGCTACACCTTC.

Here the CDR3 DNA reads TGTGCCAGCAGCTTAACGGCAGGGCCTAACTATGGCTACACCTTC. It codes for CASSLTAGPNYGYTF. The V call is TRBV11-2, the J call TRBJ1-2, with D perhaps matching TRBD1 (5 bases). This CDR3 spans 15 amino acids. Trimming shortened V by 2 bases and J by 0 bases, and 10 bases separated the two germline ends. From germline, CDR1 is SGHAT and CDR2 FQNNGV.

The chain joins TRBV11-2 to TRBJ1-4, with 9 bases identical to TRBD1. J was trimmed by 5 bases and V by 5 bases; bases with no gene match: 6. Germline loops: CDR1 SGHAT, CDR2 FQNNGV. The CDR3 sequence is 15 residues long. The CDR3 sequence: CASSHGDRVNEKLFF. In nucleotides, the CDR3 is TGTGCCAGCAGCCACGGGGACAGGGTAAATGAAAAACTGTTTTTT.

The chain's CDR3 is CASRPSGTPKETQYF. CDR3 nucleotides: TGTGCCAGCAGACCCTCCGGGACTCCTAAAGAGACCCAGTACTTC. The V call is TRBV6-5, the J call TRBJ2-5; perhaps TRBD2 as D (6 bases). Germline V CDR1 and CDR2: MNHEY, SVGAGI. The CDR3 consists of 15 residues. Trimming shortened V by 6 bases and J by 3 bases, and 17 bases separated the two germline ends.

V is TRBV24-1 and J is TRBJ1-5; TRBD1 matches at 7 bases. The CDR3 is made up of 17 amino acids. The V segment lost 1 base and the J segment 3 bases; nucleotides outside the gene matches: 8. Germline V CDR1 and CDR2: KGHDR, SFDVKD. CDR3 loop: CATSDLTGEVFNQPQHF. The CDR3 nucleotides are TGTGCCACCAGTGATTTAACAGGGGAGGTTTTCAATCAGCCCCAGCATTTT.

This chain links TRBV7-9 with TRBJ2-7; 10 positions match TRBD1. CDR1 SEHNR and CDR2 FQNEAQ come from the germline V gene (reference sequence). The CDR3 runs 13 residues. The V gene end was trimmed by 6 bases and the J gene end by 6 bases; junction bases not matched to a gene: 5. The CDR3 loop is CASRTGTGVEQYF. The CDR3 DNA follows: TGTGCCAGCAGGACCGGGACAGGGGTCGAGCAGTACTTC.

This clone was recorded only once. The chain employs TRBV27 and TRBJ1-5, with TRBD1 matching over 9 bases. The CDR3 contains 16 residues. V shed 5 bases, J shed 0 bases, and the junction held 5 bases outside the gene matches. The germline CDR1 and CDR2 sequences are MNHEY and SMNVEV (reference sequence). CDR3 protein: CASSPRTGASNQPQHF. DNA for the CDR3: TGTGCCAGCAGTCCCCGGACAGGGGCTAGCAATCAGCCCCAGCATTTT.

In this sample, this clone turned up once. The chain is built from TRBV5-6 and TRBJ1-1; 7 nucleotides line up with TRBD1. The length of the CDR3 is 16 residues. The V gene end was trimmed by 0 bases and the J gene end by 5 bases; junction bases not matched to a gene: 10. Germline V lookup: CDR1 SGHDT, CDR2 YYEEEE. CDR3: CASSLVGQVRVTEAFF. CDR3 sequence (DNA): TGTGCCAGCAGCTTGGTCGGACAGGTTAGAGTAACTGAAGCTTTCTTT. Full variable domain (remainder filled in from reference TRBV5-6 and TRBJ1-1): DAGVTQSPTHLIKTRGQQVTLRCSPKSGHDTVSWYQQALGQGPQFIFQYYEEEERQRGNFPDRFSGHQFPNYSSELNVNALLLGDSALYLCASSLVGQVRVTEAFFGQGTRLTVV.

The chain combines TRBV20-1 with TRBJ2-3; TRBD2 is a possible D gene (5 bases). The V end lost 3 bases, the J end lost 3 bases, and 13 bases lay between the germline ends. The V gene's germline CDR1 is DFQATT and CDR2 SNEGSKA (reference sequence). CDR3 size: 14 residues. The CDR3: CSASRRAPTDTQYF. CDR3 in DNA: TGCAGTGCTAGTCGGCGGGCACCTACAGATACGCAGTATTTT.

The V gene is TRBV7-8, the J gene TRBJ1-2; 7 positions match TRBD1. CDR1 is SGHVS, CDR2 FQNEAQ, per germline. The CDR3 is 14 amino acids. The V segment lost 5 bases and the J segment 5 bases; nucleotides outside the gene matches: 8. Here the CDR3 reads CASSPTGQIYGYTF. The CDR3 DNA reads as TGTGCCAGCAGCCCAACGGGACAGATATATGGCTACACCTTC.

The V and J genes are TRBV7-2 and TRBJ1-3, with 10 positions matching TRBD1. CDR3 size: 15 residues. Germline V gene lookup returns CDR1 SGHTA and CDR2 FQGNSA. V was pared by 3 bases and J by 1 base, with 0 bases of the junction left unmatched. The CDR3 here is CASSLDRGSGNTIYF. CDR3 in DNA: TGTGCCAGCAGCTTGGACAGGGGGTCTGGAAACACCATATATTTT.

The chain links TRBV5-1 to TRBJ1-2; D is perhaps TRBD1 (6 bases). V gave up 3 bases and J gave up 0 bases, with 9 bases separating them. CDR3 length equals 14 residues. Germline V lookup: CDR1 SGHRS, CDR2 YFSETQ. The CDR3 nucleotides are TGCGCCAGCAGCTCAGGGGCTACTAACTATGGCTACACCTTC. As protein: CASSSGATNYGYTF.

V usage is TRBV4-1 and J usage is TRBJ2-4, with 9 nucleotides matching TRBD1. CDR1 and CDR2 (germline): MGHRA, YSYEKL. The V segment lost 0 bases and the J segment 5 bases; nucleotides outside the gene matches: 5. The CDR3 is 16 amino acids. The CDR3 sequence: CASSQERQGGENIQYF. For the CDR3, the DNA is TGCGCCAGCAGCCAAGAGAGACAGGGGGGGGAAAACATTCAGTACTTC.

The CDR3 nucleotides are TGTGCCAGCTCACCAACAGGGGGCCCATCCTCTGGAAACACCATATATTTT. This sequence encodes CASSPTGGPSSGNTIYF. J is TRBJ1-3 and V is TRBV18, with 9 nucleotides matching TRBD1. This CDR3 is built from 17 residues. CDR1 KGHSH and CDR2 LQKENI come from the germline V gene. V was pared by 2 bases and J by 0 bases, with 5 bases of the junction left unmatched.

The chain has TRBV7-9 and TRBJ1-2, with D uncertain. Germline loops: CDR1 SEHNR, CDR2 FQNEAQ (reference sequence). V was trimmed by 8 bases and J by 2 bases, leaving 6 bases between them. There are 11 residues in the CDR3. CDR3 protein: CASGRNYGYTF. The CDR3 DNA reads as TGTGCCAGCGGGAGGAACTATGGCTACACCTTC.

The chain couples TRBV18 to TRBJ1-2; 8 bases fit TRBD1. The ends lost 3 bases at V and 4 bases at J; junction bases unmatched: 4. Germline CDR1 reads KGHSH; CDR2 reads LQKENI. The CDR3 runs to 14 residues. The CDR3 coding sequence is TGTGCCAGCTCACCCGGACAGGGAAGCTATGGCTACACCTTC. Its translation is CASSPGQGSYGYTF.